The 10 T cell receptor beta chains given below trace back to one sample, sequenced in a study of T cells in women clearing cervical HPV infection. The repertoire was sequenced with immunoSEQ multiplex PCR; TCRdb's copy has only in-frame clones and lacks some. The listing contains fewer than 40,000 clones. Source material: blood buffy coat. These receptors all stem from a woman between 18 and 75 years old with a cervical HPV16 infection that either progressed to CIN3+ or cleared (not recorded which).

As regards this clone: The CDR3 end lies 3 residues beyond the end of the read and is filled in from the germline J gene. The chain uses TRBV7-9 and TRBJ2-1; TRBD1 agrees at 8 bases. Germline V gene data show CDR1 as SEHNR and CDR2 as FQNEAQ (reference sequence). CDR3 length equals 14 residues. V lost 5 bases and J lost 4; bases outside the gene matches: 4. CDR3 DNA, as far as it was read: TGTGCCAGCAGCCCTCGGACAGGGTACAATGAG. Amino acid sequence: CASSPRTGYNE. The CDR3, in full, reads CASSPRTGYNEQFF.

About this clone itself: The read comes to an end 3 residues before the CDR3 does, leaving the germline J gene to fill in the end. Other DNA sequences in the same sample also yield this CDR3. The chain employs TRBV18 and TRBJ1-1, with 7 bases that match TRBD1. Germline CDR1 and CDR2: KGHSH and LQKENI. With 6 bases clipped from V and 4 bases from J, the junction kept 8 bases outside the gene matches. The CDR3 contains 14 residues. The sequenced CDR3 bases are TGTGCCAGCTCGCCATTTACAGGGGCCACTGAA. It yields the protein CASSPFTGATE. The full CDR3 reads CASSPFTGATEAFF.

CDR3: CAWRPGGWQVASPLFF. The sequenced part of the CDR3 DNA is TGTGCCTGGAGGCCAGGGGGGTGGCAGGTCGCCTCACCA. The chain employs TRBV30 and TRBJ1-4; 7 bases fit TRBD1. The read stops 3 residues short of the end of the CDR3; the missing end is completed from the germline J gene. This CDR3 has 16 amino acids. CDR1 is GTSNPN and CDR2 is SVGIG in the germline V gene (reference sequence).

Worth noting for this clone: The DNA ends 3 residues before the CDR3 does, and the rest of the CDR3 is filled in from the germline J gene. This rearrangement joins TRBV7-3 to TRBJ2-3; D remains unclear. V lost 3 bases to trimming and J lost 0 bases, with 7 bases between them. The germline CDR1 and CDR2 sequences are SGHTA and FQGTGA. The CDR3 consists of 14 residues. CDR3 bases read: TGTGCCAGCAGCTTTAGGGCCAGCACAGATACG. It specifies CASSFRASTDT. The whole CDR3 region reads CASSFRASTDTQYF.

Of note for this clone: Read data end 3 residues before the CDR3 end; the end is taken from the germline J gene. The rearrangement links TRBV7-2 to TRBJ2-7; 11 positions match TRBD2. CDR1 and CDR2 from the germline V gene are SGHTA and FQGNSA. With 0 bases clipped from V and 1 base from J, the junction kept 2 bases outside the gene matches. The CDR3 spans 16 residues. The CDR3 sequence is CASSLAPSGGSYEQYF. The part of the CDR3 DNA that was read is TGTGCCAGCAGCTTAGCCCCTAGCGGGGGGTCCTACGAG.

Concerning this clone itself: The CDR3 end lies 3 residues beyond the end of the read and is filled in from the germline J gene. The chain has TRBV10-2 and TRBJ2-3, with D maybe TRBD2 (5 bases). The CDR3 has 13 amino acids. Germline V lookup: CDR1 WSHSY, CDR2 SAAADI. V was shortened by 4 bases and J by 3 bases, with 8 bases between the two germline ends. The CDR3 region is CASSVRGTDTQYF. Incomplete CDR3 DNA: TGCGCCAGCAGTGTTCGGGGAACAGATACG.

As to this clone: Coverage ceases 3 residues before the CDR3 finishes, and the germline J gene fills in the end. The chain combines TRBV20-1 with TRBJ1-5; 9 bases map to TRBD1. Germline V gene lookup returns CDR1 DFQATT and CDR2 SNEGSKA (reference sequence). The junction had 7 bases not matched to a gene; V was cut back by 4 bases and J by 6 bases. The CDR3 contains 14 residues. The CDR3 loop reads CSAMTGGGGQPQHF. The covered CDR3 bases are TGCAGTGCTATGACAGGGGGAGGCGGTCAGCCC.

A note on this clone: The read stops 3 residues short of the end of the CDR3; the missing end is completed from the germline J gene. This chain links TRBV19 with TRBJ2-3, with 9 bases lining up with TRBD1. CDR1 and CDR2 (germline): LNHDA, SQIVND (reference sequence). This CDR3 spans 15 amino acids. Incomplete CDR3 DNA: TGTGCCAGTAGTCCGGGACAGGGCTACAATCAGCCG. It specifies CASSPGQGYNQP. The CDR3 in its entirety is CASSPGQGYNQPQYF.

Comments on this clone: From the germline J gene comes the end of the CDR3, since the read stops 3 residues before it. The chain has TRBV7-2 and TRBJ2-1, with D perhaps matching TRBD2 (6 bases). V lost 5 bases and J 7 bases, leaving 18 bases between the germline ends. The CDR3 is made up of 15 amino acids. The germline gives CDR1 SGHTA, CDR2 FQGNSA. The CDR3: CASSPRLVARNEQFF. The covered CDR3 bases are TGTGCCAGCAGCCCGAGACTAGTAGCTCGAAATGAG.

Note on this clone: Coverage ceases 3 residues before the CDR3 finishes, and the germline J gene fills in the end. The genes are TRBV2 and TRBJ1-2; 10 bases agree with TRBD1. The CDR3 sequence is 17 residues long. Germline V gives CDR1 SNHLY, CDR2 FYNNEI. Losses at the gene ends were 7 bases for V and 2 bases for J; bases not matched to a gene: 13. CDR3 DNA (partial): TGTGCCAGCACCCCTCAGCTTGGGACAGGGGAGAACTATGGC. The encoded protein is CASTPQLGTGENYG. The CDR3 in its entirety is CASTPQLGTGENYGYTF.